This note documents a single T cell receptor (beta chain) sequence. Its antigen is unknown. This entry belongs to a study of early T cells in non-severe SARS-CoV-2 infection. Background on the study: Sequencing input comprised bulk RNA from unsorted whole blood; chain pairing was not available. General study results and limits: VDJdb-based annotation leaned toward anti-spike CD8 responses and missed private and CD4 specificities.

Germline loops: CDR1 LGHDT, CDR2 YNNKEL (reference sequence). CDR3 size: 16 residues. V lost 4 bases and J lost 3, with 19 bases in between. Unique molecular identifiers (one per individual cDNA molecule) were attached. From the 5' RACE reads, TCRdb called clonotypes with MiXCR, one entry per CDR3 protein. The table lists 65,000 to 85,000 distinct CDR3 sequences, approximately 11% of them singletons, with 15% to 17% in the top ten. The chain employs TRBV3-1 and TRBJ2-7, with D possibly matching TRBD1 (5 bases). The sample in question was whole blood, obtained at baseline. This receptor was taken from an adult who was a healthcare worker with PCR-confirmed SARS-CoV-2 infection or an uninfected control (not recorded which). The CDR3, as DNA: TGTGCCAGCAGCCTAACCTCGACAGCTACGATCTACGAGCAGTACTTC. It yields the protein CASSLTSTATIYEQYF.